Listed below are T cell receptor beta chains from one sample, sequenced in a study of blood T cell repertoires in COVID-19. Repertoires were generated with immunoSEQ multiplex PCR, while TCRdb's copy carries only in-frame clones and drops some. The sample records approximately 120,000 clones, around 84% being singletons. The sample taken for sequencing was peripheral blood. The receptor source for this set is a woman aged 80 or over with active or convalescent COVID-19. Both conserved end residues are part of each CDR3. A D gene is named only where the DNA matches it firmly. A clone size is listed for some rows: how often the clone was seen (once, few, many), or a class if it is expanded.

>TRBD1|TRBJ2-5|.|TRBV7-9
CASSLTGGIETQYF
TGTGCCAGCAGCTTAACAGGGGGGATTGAGACCCAGTACTTC
>.|TRBJ1-6|.|TRBV6-5
CASSRPGLPLHF
TGTGCCAGCAGTCGCCCGGGGTTACCCCTCCACTTT
>TRBD1|TRBJ2-4|.|TRBV19
CASRMTGGAGKNIQYF
TGTGCCAGTAGAATGACAGGGGGCGCGGGCAAAAACATTCAGTACTTC
>TRBD1|TRBJ2-5|.|TRBV3-1/TRBV3-2
CASSENLGTARETQYF
TGTGCCAGCAGCGAAAACCTTGGGACAGCGAGGGAGACCCAGTACTTC
>.|TRBJ2-2|.|TRBV6-4
CASRQQGNTGELFF
TGTGCCAGCAGACAACAGGGGAACACCGGGGAGCTGTTTTTT
>TRBD2|TRBJ2-7|.|TRBV14
CASSLLTAGVPYEQYF
TGTGCCAGCAGCCTCCTTACGGCGGGGGTTCCCTACGAGCAGTACTTC
>.|TRBJ1-2|.|TRBV27
CASSGRVLDGYTF
TGTGCCAGCAGTGGCAGGGTCTTAGATGGCTACACCTTC
>.|TRBJ1-1|.|TRBV20-1
CSAASGTEAFF
TGCAGTGCCGCCTCAGGCACTGAAGCTTTCTTT
>.|TRBJ2-3|.|TRBV28
CASSLDSTDTQYF
TGTGCCAGCAGTCTAGACAGCACAGATACGCAGTATTTT
>TRBD1|TRBJ1-6|once|TRBV28
CASSSGTGRNSPLHF
TGTGCCAGCAGTTCCGGGACAGGGAGGAATTCACCCCTCCACTTT
>TRBD1|TRBJ2-7|.|TRBV2
CASSADRAISYEQYF
TGTGCCAGTTCCGCCGACAGGGCGATCTCCTACGAGCAGTACTTC
>.|TRBJ1-2|.|TRBV19
CASSIDLTSLDGYTF
TGTGCCAGTAGTATAGATCTGACATCCCTTGATGGCTACACCTTC
>TRBD2|TRBJ2-5|.|TRBV7-3
CASSLAGPQETQYF
TGTGCCAGCAGCCTAGCGGGACCTCAAGAGACCCAGTACTTC
>.|TRBJ2-3|.|TRBV4-1
CASSQAGGNTQYF
TGCGCCAGCAGCCAAGCCGGGGGAAATACGCAGTATTTT
>.|TRBJ1-2|.|TRBV27
CASSLEQAF
TGTGCCAGCAGTTTAGAACAGGCCTTC
>.|TRBJ1-2|.|TRBV27
CASSFSSGGGYGYTF
TGTGCCAGCAGTTTTTCTTCCGGGGGAGGCTATGGCTACACCTTC
>TRBD2|TRBJ2-2|.|TRBV10-2
CASRGLAGGYGGELFF
TGCGCCAGCAGAGGACTAGCGGGAGGATATGGCGGGGAGCTGTTTTTT
>.|TRBJ1-2|.|TRBV6-2/TRBV6-3
CASSYSILTVANYGYTF
TGTGCCAGCAGTTACTCGATATTGACAGTCGCTAACTATGGCTACACCTTC
>TRBD2|TRBJ2-3|.|TRBV6-1
CASREAGGGGTQYF
TGTGCCAGCAGGGAAGCGGGAGGGGGGGGGACGCAGTATTTT
>.|TRBJ1-2|once|TRBV6-4
CASSDSGQGPFFTF
TGTGCCAGCAGTGACTCAGGGCAGGGGCCCTTTTTTACCTTC
>.|TRBJ1-1|.|TRBV12-3/TRBV12-4
CASSFWQGRAFF
TGTGCCAGCAGTTTTTGGCAGGGTAGAGCTTTCTTT
>.|TRBJ2-3|.|TRBV10-3
CATRTRTDTQYF
TGTGCCACCAGGACTCGGACAGATACGCAGTATTTT
>TRBD1|TRBJ1-5|once|TRBV19
CASSIPGGRGNQPQHF
TGTGCCAGTAGTATACCAGGGGGTAGGGGCAATCAGCCCCAGCATTTT
>TRBD2|TRBJ2-3|.|TRBV6-4
CASTSGTSGSVDTQYF
TGTGCCAGCACTTCCGGGACTAGCGGGAGTGTAGATACGCAGTATTTT
>TRBD1|TRBJ1-2|.|TRBV7-8
CASSQGQYYGYTF
TGTGCCAGCAGCCAGGGACAGTACTATGGCTACACCTTC
>TRBD1|TRBJ1-2|.|TRBV5-1
CASSLAGGADNGYTF
TGCGCCAGCAGCTTAGCAGGGGGCGCGGATAACGGCTACACCTTC
>TRBD1|TRBJ1-1|.|TRBV6-4
CASRQGWNTEAFF
TGTGCCAGCAGACAGGGGTGGAACACTGAAGCTTTCTTT
>.|TRBJ2-3|.|TRBV3-1/TRBV3-2
CASSHAQDYTDTQYF
TGTGCCAGCAGCCACGCGCAGGATTACACAGATACGCAGTATTTT
>TRBD2|TRBJ2-1|many|TRBV9
CASSSLAGGYNEQFF
TGTGCCAGCAGCTCACTAGCGGGGGGATACAATGAGCAGTTCTTC
>TRBD1|TRBJ1-1|.|TRBV7-9
CASNLGQGRRAEAFF
TGTGCCAGCAACCTAGGACAGGGGCGGAGGGCTGAAGCTTTCTTT